This TCR beta chain was profiled in a study of cytomegalovirus exposure and HLA in healthy donors. Study at large: Out of about 179 million T cells, an earlier analysis found more than 95 million unique TCR beta sequences in total. General study findings and limits: Clonal expansion, a later analysis showed, was greater in HLA-associated TCR beta chains than in equally common others. Researchers catalogued approximately 170 TCR beta chains as cytomegalovirus-associated. Most TCR sequences were uncommon, yet certain public TCRs appeared in many donors.

Concerning this clone itself: Its antigen is not known.

The PCR ran on 60 Vbeta and 13 Jbeta primers. Method: immunoSEQ multiplex PCR; TCRdb's copy keeps in-frame clones and lacks some. The sample records under 85,000 clones, roughly 76% being singletons. The TCR was taken from a man between 18 and 29 years old in good health and CMV-seronegative. The sample taken for sequencing was PBMCs.

The CDR3, as DNA: TGTGCCAGCACCTTGGGGGGGCTGTGGGGCTACACCTTC. Translation gives CASTLGGLWGYTF. The chain joins TRBV28 to TRBJ1-2; possibly TRBD1 for D (6 bases). The V end was cut by 7 bases, the J end by 8 bases, with 17 bases between. The CDR3 runs 13 residues. Germline V lookup: CDR1 MDHEN, CDR2 SYDVKM.